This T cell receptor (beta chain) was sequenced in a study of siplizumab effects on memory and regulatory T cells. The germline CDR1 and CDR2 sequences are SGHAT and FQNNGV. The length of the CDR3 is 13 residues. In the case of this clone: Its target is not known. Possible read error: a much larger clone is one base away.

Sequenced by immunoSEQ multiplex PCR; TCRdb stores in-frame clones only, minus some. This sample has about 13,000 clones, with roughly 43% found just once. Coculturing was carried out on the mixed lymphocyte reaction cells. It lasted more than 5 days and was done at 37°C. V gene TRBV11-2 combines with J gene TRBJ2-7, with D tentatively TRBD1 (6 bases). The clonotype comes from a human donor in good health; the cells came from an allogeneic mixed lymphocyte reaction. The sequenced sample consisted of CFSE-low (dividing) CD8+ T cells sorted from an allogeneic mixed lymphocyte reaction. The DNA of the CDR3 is TGTGCCGGCAGCTCAGGGGTGGGCTACGAGCAGTACTTC. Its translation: CAGSSGVGYEQYF.